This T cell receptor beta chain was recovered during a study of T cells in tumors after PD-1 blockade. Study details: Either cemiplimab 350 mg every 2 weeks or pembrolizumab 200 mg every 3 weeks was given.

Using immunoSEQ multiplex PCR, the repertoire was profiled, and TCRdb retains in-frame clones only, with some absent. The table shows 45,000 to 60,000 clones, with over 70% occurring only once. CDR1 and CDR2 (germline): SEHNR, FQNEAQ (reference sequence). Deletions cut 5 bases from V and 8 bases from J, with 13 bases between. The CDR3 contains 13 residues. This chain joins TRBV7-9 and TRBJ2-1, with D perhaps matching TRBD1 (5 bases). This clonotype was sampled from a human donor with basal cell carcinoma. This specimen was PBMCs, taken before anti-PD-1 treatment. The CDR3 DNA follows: TGTGCCAGCAGCCCCTTAGGGGTCCATGAGCAGTTCTTC. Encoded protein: CASSPLGVHEQFF.